This section outlines one TCR beta chain sequence together with its context. Its matching antigen is unknown. This entry belongs to a study of CD8 T cells in ankylosing spondylitis. Study-level points and caveats: Peripheral blood held disease-linked clones only at relatively low frequency, and these were CD8+.

TCRdb processed the 5' RACE reads anew with MiXCR; each CDR3 protein has one entry. The sample consists of about 240,000 distinct CDR3 sequences, around 7.8% of them appearing once. Germline loops: CDR1 SGHTA, CDR2 FQGTGA. Trimming pared 5 bases from V and 9 bases from J, leaving 11 bases between. The CDR3 extends over 13 amino acids. The specimen sequenced was blood, either unsorted or a sorted T cell fraction (not recorded which). This TCR derives from a male donor with ankylosing spondylitis or in good health (not recorded which). The chain couples TRBV7-3 to TRBJ1-6; TRBD1 is a possible D gene (5 bases). CDR3 nucleotides: TGTGCCAGCAGCGCCTCAGGGAGTTCACCCCTCCACTTT. Amino acids: CASSASGSSPLHF.